One and the same sample provided the 31 T cell receptor beta chains below, sequenced in a study of identical twins. Using its own MiXCR run on the 5' RACE reads, TCRdb lists one record per CDR3 protein. The sample has over 200,000 distinct CDR3 sequences; approximately 9% are singletons. The source material was memory (CD45RO+) T cells sorted from blood. These receptors were obtained from a woman between 18 and 29 years old in good health.

The chain carries TRBV11-2 and TRBJ2-3, with 7 bases that match TRBD2. After removal of 4 bases from V and 1 base from J, the junction contained 8 bases not matched to a gene. Germline V gene lookup returns CDR1 SGHAT and CDR2 FQNNGV. CDR3 length: 16 amino acids. CDR3: CASSWTAGEGTDTQYF. In nucleotides, the CDR3 is TGTGCCAGCAGCTGGACGGCGGGAGAAGGCACAGATACGCAGTATTTT.

The chain has TRBV27 and TRBJ2-2; D gene unclear. This CDR3 is 17 amino acids long. Looked up from germline, CDR1 is MNHEY and CDR2 is SMNVEV (reference sequence). V was cut by 6 bases and J by 2 bases, with 19 bases left in between. CDR3 residues: CASRVLGAILNTGELFF. The CDR3 nucleotides are TGTGCCAGCAGAGTCCTCGGAGCCATCCTAAACACCGGGGAGCTGTTTTTT.

This clonotype was found a few times. The chain recombines TRBV20-1 with TRBJ2-4, with a weak D call TRBD2 (7 bases). The germline gives CDR1 DFQATT, CDR2 SNEGSKA (reference sequence). The V gene lost 5 bases and the J gene lost 7 bases, with 18 bases spanning the gap. CDR3 length: 14 residues. CDR3 protein: CSAPKGVGGNIQYF. For the CDR3, the DNA is TGCAGTGCTCCCAAGGGGGTGGGGGGGAACATTCAGTACTTC.

This clonotype was observed a few times. The chain is built from TRBV20-1 and TRBJ2-3; possible D gene TRBD2, 6 bases. CDR1 is DFQATT and CDR2 is SNEGSKA in the germline V gene (reference sequence). Between the trimmed V and J ends, which lost 0 bases and 2 bases, there was a span of 18 bases. CDR3 size: 17 residues. The CDR3 loop is CSARDPPFSGDTDTQYF. DNA for the CDR3: TGCAGTGCTAGAGACCCCCCGTTTAGCGGAGACACAGATACGCAGTATTTT.

The chain carries TRBV30 and TRBJ2-7; maybe TRBD2 (5 bases). CDR3 length equals 12 residues. Per the germline V gene, CDR1 is GTSNPN and CDR2 is SVGIG (reference sequence). Deletions cut 4 bases from V and 6 bases from J, with 13 bases between. CDR3 in DNA: TGTGCCTGGAAGGGAATGGCGGGCGAGCAGTACTTC. As protein: CAWKGMAGEQYF.

This clonotype has at least ten counts. CDR3 in amino acids: CASSSQSYNEQFF. CDR3 nucleotide sequence: TGTGCCAGCAGTTCGCAATCCTACAATGAGCAGTTCTTC. This chain connects TRBV12-3 or TRBV12-4 to TRBJ2-1; D not certain. The CDR3 consists of 13 residues. Trimming removed 4 bases at V and 1 base at J, with 5 bases between.

The sample holds a few counts of this clonotype. The CDR3 loop is CASRERLGTGELFF. Written as DNA, the CDR3 is TGCGCCAGCCGAGAGAGATTGGGAACCGGGGAGCTGTTTTTT. The chain links TRBV5-1 to TRBJ2-2; no reliable D call. The CDR3 has 14 amino acids. V was pared by 7 bases and J by 5 bases, with 15 bases between. The V gene's germline CDR1 is SGHRS and CDR2 YFSETQ.

This clonotype was observed a handful of times. The genes are TRBV7-2 and TRBJ2-1; D perhaps matches TRBD1 (5 bases). Trimming removed 5 bases from V and 2 bases from J, with 13 bases in between. Germline assignment: CDR1 SGHTA and CDR2 FQGNSA. This CDR3 has 15 residues. The CDR3 region is CASSQGRSTYNEQFF. As DNA, the CDR3 is TGTGCCAGCAGCCAGGGTAGAAGCACCTACAATGAGCAGTTCTTC.

The gene calls are TRBV9 and TRBJ1-2; D gene unclear. Trimming took 6 bases from V and 4 from J, leaving 16 bases between them. Germline CDR1 is SGDLS and CDR2 is YYNGEE. CDR3 length: 14 residues. CDR3 nucleotides: TGTGCCAGCAACAGCGTAGGGTACAGCTATGGCTACACCTTC. It is translated as CASNSVGYSYGYTF.

As DNA, the CDR3 is TGCAGTGCCAGTCCCTCGGGGGGCTATGGCTACACCTTC. This gives the protein CSASPSGGYGYTF. The V and J genes are TRBV20-1 and TRBJ1-2; tentative D call: TRBD1 (5 bases). This CDR3 contains 13 residues. The germline V gene encodes CDR1 DFQATT and CDR2 SNEGSKA (reference sequence). V was pared by 6 bases and J by 4 bases, with 15 bases between.

Only a few counts were recorded for this clonotype. Here the CDR3 reads CATSDWALAGGSSYNEQFF. As DNA, the CDR3 is TGTGCCACCAGTGATTGGGCACTAGCGGGTGGAAGCTCCTACAATGAGCAGTTCTTC. The V call is TRBV24-1, the J call TRBJ2-1; the match to TRBD2 covers 9 bases. The CDR3 is 19 amino acids. Trimming took 2 bases from V and 0 from J; bases not matched to a gene: 10. Germline CDR1 reads KGHDR; CDR2 reads SFDVKD.

This clonotype was counted at least ten times. The chain is built from TRBV3-1 and TRBJ2-5; unclear D gene. Germline CDR1 reads LGHDT; CDR2 reads YNNKEL (reference sequence). The V and J ends lost 5 bases and 7 bases respectively, with 17 bases between them. The CDR3 sequence is 14 residues long. CDR3 DNA sequence: TGTGCCAGCAGCGACGGTTCAAGCGTGGGGACCCAGTACTTC. Encoded protein: CASSDGSSVGTQYF.

Many counts were recorded for this clonotype. V is TRBV10-3 and J is TRBJ1-2; weak D call: TRBD1 (5 bases). Germline V gene lookup returns CDR1 ENHRY and CDR2 SYGVKD. The CDR3 spans 15 residues. V lost 0 bases and J lost 4, with 12 bases in between. The chain's CDR3 is CAISESWGESYGYTF. In nucleotides, the CDR3 is TGTGCCATCAGTGAGTCGTGGGGCGAGAGCTATGGCTACACCTTC.

The sample holds a few counts of this clonotype. The gene calls are TRBV5-1 and TRBJ2-3, with TRBD1 matching 8 bases. Germline-derived CDR1 and CDR2 are SGHRS and YFSETQ. Germline trimming cut 4 bases from V and 2 bases from J; bases unmatched to any gene: 6. CDR3 size: 15 residues. The CDR3 DNA reads TGCGCCAGCAGCCCGACAGGGGTGATCACAGATACGCAGTATTTT. Translation: CASSPTGVITDTQYF.

The table lists this clonotype with a few counts. The rearrangement uses TRBV12-5 and TRBJ2-3; D might be TRBD1 (5 bases). CDR3 length: 12 residues. Germline V gives CDR1 LGHNT, CDR2 FRNRAP. Trimming stripped 5 bases from V and 4 bases from J, with 7 bases between. The CDR3 is CASGLTADTQYF. The CDR3 nucleotides read TGTGCTAGTGGTCTGACAGCAGATACGCAGTATTTT. The full variable domain, completed using reference TRBV12-5 and TRBJ2-3, is DARVTQTPRHKVTEMGQEVTMRCQPILGHNTVFWYRQTMMQGLELLAYFRNRAPLDDSGMPKDRFSAEMPDATLATLKIQPSEPRDSAVYFCASGLTADTQYFGPGTRLTVL.

V gene TRBV7-2 combines with J gene TRBJ2-7; D perhaps matches TRBD2 (7 bases). The V end was cut by 2 bases, the J end by 6 bases, with 11 bases between. CDR1 and CDR2 (germline): SGHTA, FQGNSA. The CDR3 spans 13 residues. Here the CDR3 reads CASSLWGGGEQYF. CDR3 nucleotides: TGTGCCAGCAGCTTATGGGGGGGCGGCGAGCAGTACTTC. Looking up the rest from reference TRBV7-2 and TRBJ2-7 gives the full variable domain: GAGVSQSPSNKVTEKGKDVELRCDPISGHTALYWYRQSLGQGLEFLIYFQGNSAPDKSGLPSDRFSAERTGGSVSTLTIQRTQQEDSAVYLCASSLWGGGEQYFGPGTRLTVT.

Only a few counts were recorded for this clonotype. The CDR3 nucleotides are TGTGCCAGCAGCTCCTTTGGGGGGATTTCTGATACGCAGTATTTT. It encodes CASSSFGGISDTQYF. The V and J genes are TRBV7-2 and TRBJ2-3, with TRBD2 as a possible D gene (6 bases). V dropped 4 bases and J dropped 6 bases, with 17 bases sitting between them. Looked up from germline, CDR1 is SGHTA and CDR2 is FQGNSA. The CDR3 is made up of 15 amino acids.

This clonotype was recorded a few times. This chain joins TRBV2 and TRBJ2-3, with a possible D match to TRBD1 (6 bases). The CDR3 consists of 15 residues. V was trimmed by 7 bases and J by 5 bases, leaving 19 bases between them. The germline gives CDR1 SNHLY, CDR2 FYNNEI. CDR3 in amino acids: CASTDLVGAGDTQYF. The CDR3 DNA reads TGTGCCAGCACCGACCTAGTGGGGGCCGGAGATACGCAGTATTTT.

This clonotype was recorded a few times. This sequence joins TRBV4-2 and TRBJ2-2; 7 positions agree with TRBD2. Per germline, CDR1 LGHNA and CDR2 YNFKEQ. V was pared by 4 bases and J by 0 bases, with 11 bases of the junction left unmatched. CDR3 size: 18 residues. The CDR3, as DNA: TGTGCCAGCAGCCCCAACCCTCCGGGAGGCACGAACACCGGGGAGCTGTTTTTT. The encoded protein is CASSPNPPGGTNTGELFF.

The chain has TRBV10-3 and TRBJ2-7, with a tentative D call TRBD2 (6 bases). Per the germline V gene, CDR1 is ENHRY and CDR2 is SYGVKD. V dropped 5 bases and J dropped 3 bases, with 11 bases sitting between them. The CDR3 runs 13 residues. Here the CDR3 DNA reads TGTGCCATCAGTATTAGCGGAAGCTACGAGCAGTACTTC. Protein product: CAISISGSYEQYF.

The CDR3 sequence is CSAAFYRVDTEAFF. CDR3 coding DNA: TGCAGTGCTGCCTTCTACAGGGTTGACACTGAAGCTTTCTTT. This chain joins TRBV20-1 and TRBJ1-1; maybe TRBD1 (6 bases). The CDR3 consists of 14 residues. The germline V gene has CDR1 DFQATT and CDR2 SNEGSKA (reference sequence). V was pared by 5 bases and J by 3 bases, with 16 bases between.

This clonotype showed up just a few times. V gene TRBV4-3 combines with J gene TRBJ2-7; perhaps TRBD1 as D (5 bases). Trimming pared 0 bases from V and 4 bases from J, leaving 13 bases between. This CDR3 comprises 15 residues. Germline CDR1 is LGHNA and CDR2 is YSLEER. The DNA for the CDR3 is TGCGCCAGCAGCCAAGATCACCGCAGGGTATACGAGCAGTACTTC. This encodes CASSQDHRRVYEQYF.

This clonotype has at least ten counts. An end of the junction does not agree with germline; a read error may underlie this. This chain connects TRBV7-7 to TRBJ2-1; 7 positions match TRBD2. Germline V CDR1 and CDR2: SSHAT, FNYEAQ (reference sequence). The CDR3 is 15 amino acids. The CDR3 nucleotides are TGTGCTAGCAGCTATGGCGCTAGCGGACATACTGAGCAGTTCTTC. The encoded protein is CASSYGASGHTEQFF.

The chain couples TRBV25-1 to TRBJ1-1; D unclear. Trimming took 7 bases from V and 4 from J, leaving 7 bases between them. The CDR3 runs 11 residues. Germline-derived CDR1 and CDR2 are MGHDK and SYGVNS. The CDR3 loop is CASMKVTEAFF. The DNA of the CDR3 is TGTGCCAGCATGAAAGTCACTGAAGCTTTCTTT.

The V call is TRBV10-3, the J call TRBJ1-1, with 7 bases aligning to TRBD1. Trimming cost V 11 bases and J 1 base; bases outside gene matches: 4. The germline CDR1 and CDR2 sequences are ENHRY and SYGVKD. CDR3 length: 12 amino acids. CDR3 DNA: TGTGCCGTGACAGGGCAGAACACTGAAGCTTTCTTT. Its translation is CAVTGQNTEAFF.

The gene calls are TRBV7-9 and TRBJ1-5, with 7 positions matching TRBD1. Unmatched junction bases numbered 5, after V lost 5 bases and J lost 4 bases. Germline CDR1 reads SEHNR; CDR2 reads FQNEAQ (reference sequence). The CDR3 runs 14 residues. CDR3 sequence reads: CASSRDSENQPQHF. The CDR3 bases are TGTGCCAGCAGCCGGGACAGCGAGAATCAGCCCCAGCATTTT. The variable domain in full, with the rest retrieved from reference TRBV7-9 and TRBJ1-5, is DTGVSQNPRHKITKRGQNVTFRCDPISEHNRLYWYRQTLGQGPEFLTYFQNEAQLEKSRLLSDRFSAERPKGSFSTLEIQRTEQGDSAMYLCASSRDSENQPQHFGDGTRLSIL.

This chain joins TRBV5-6 and TRBJ1-2; TRBD1 aligns across 10 bases. V was pared by 3 bases and J by 8 bases, with 4 bases of the junction left unmatched. Germline CDR1 is SGHDT and CDR2 is YYEEEE. The CDR3 sequence is 13 residues long. The CDR3 DNA reads as TGTGCCAGCAGCTGGGACAGGGGCAGCGGCTACACCTTC. Translating gives CASSWDRGSGYTF.

This clonotype was counted at least ten times. The CDR3 coding sequence is TGTGCCAGCAGTTTGGGCTATGGCTACACCTTC. Its translation is CASSLGYGYTF. This chain uses TRBV12-3 or TRBV12-4 with TRBJ1-2, with D hard to call. This CDR3 contains 11 residues. V was trimmed by 3 bases and J by 4 bases, leaving 3 bases between them.

This clonotype has ten or more counts. This chain connects TRBV6-2 or TRBV6-3 to TRBJ2-7; D gene unclear. The CDR3 is 15 residues long. V was pared by 5 bases and J by 0 bases, with 14 bases between. From germline, CDR1 is MNHEY and CDR2 SVGEGT. CDR3 residues: CASSLDPDRSYEQYF. The CDR3 DNA reads TGTGCCAGCAGTCTCGACCCAGATCGCTCCTACGAGCAGTACTTC.

This clonotype turned up a few times. This sequence joins TRBV6-1 and TRBJ1-4; TRBD1 is a possible D gene (5 bases). Germline assignment: CDR1 MNHNS and CDR2 SASEGT. The CDR3 is made up of 14 amino acids. The ends were cut back, 7 bases at V and 1 base at J, with 10 bases in the middle. The DNA for the CDR3 is TGTGCCAGCAACCCGGGGGTAACTAATGAAAAACTGTTTTTT. Encoded protein: CASNPGVTNEKLFF.

The sample holds many counts of this clonotype. The chain recombines TRBV6-2 or TRBV6-3 with TRBJ2-1, with 9 bases that match TRBD2. Per germline, CDR1 MNHEY and CDR2 SVGEGT. Trimming cost V 4 bases and J 1 base; bases outside gene matches: 5. CDR3 length equals 16 residues. CDR3 nucleotide sequence: TGTGCCAGCAGTTCAAGACTAGCGGCGTCCTACAATGAGCAGTTCTTC. Residues: CASSSRLAASYNEQFF.